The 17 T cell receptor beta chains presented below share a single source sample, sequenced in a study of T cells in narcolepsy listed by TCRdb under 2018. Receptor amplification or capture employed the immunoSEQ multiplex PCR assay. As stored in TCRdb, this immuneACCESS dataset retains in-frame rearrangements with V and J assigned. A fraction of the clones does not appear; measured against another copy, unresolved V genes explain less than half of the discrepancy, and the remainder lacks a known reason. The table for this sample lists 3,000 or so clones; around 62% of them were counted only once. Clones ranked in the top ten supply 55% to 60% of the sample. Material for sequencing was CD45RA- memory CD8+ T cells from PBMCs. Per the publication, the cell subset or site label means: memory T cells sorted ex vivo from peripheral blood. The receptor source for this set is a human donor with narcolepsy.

For the CDR3, the DNA is TGTGCCAGTAGTAGCGGGGGGCCCAACGAGCAGTACTTC. Its translation: CASSSGGPNEQYF. This chain uses TRBV19 with TRBJ2-7; TRBD2 matches at 8 bases. Looked up from germline, CDR1 is LNHDA and CDR2 is SQIVND (reference sequence). Losses at the gene ends were 4 bases for V and 5 bases for J; bases not matched to a gene: 4. This CDR3 region has 13 residues.

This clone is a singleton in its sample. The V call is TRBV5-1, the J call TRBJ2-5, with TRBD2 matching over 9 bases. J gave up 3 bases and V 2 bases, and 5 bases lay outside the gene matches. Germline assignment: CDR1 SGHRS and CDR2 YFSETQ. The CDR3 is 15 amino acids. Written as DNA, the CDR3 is TGCGCCAGCAGCTTAGGTAGCGGGGGTAAAGAGACCCAGTACTTC. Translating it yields CASSLGSGGKETQYF.

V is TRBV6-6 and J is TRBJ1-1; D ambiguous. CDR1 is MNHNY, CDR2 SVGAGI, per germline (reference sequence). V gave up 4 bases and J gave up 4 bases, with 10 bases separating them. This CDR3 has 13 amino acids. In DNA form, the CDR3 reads TGTGCCAGCAGTTTATCGCCAAGCACTGAAGCTTTCTTT. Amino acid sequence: CASSLSPSTEAFF.

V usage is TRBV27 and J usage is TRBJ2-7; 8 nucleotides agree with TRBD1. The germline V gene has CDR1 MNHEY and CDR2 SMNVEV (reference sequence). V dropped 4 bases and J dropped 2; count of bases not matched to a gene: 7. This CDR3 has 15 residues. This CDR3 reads CASSYRDRRTYEQYF. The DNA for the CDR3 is TGTGCCAGCAGTTATAGGGACAGGCGTACCTACGAGCAGTACTTC.

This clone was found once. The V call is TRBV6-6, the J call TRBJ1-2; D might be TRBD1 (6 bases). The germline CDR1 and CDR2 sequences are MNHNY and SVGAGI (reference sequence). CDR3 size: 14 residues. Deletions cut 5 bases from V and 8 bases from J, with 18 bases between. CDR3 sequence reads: CASSPTGGAGGYTF. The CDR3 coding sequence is TGTGCCAGCAGTCCCACGGGGGGCGCGGGGGGCTACACCTTC.

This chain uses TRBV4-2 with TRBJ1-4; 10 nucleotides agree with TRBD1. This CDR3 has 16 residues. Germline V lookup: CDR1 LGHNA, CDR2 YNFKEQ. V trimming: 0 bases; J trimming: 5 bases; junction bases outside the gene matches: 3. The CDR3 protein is CASSQDPGQGNEKLFF. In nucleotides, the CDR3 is TGTGCCAGCAGCCAAGACCCGGGACAGGGGAATGAAAAACTGTTTTTT.

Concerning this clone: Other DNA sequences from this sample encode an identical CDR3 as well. For the CDR3, the DNA is TGCGCCAGCAGGGAGGCAGGCTCAGGAAACACCATATATTTT. This translates into CASREAGSGNTIYF. The chain has TRBV10-2 and TRBJ1-3; D gene unclear. The ends were cut back, 6 bases at V and 4 bases at J, with 13 bases in the middle. The CDR3 contains 14 residues. Germline CDR1 and CDR2: WSHSY and SAAADI.

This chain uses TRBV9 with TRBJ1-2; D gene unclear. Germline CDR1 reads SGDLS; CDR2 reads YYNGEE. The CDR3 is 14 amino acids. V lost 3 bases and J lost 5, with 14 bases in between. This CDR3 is CASSDRTGRYGYTF. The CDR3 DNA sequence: TGTGCCAGCAGCGACCGGACGGGAAGGTATGGCTACACCTTC.

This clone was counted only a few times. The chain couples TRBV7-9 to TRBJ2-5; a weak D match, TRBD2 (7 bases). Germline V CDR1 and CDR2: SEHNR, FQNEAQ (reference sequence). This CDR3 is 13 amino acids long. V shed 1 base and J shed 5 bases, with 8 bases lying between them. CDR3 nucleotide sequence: TGTGCCAGCAGCTTAGAGGGGGGGGAGACCCAGTACTTC. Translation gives CASSLEGGETQYF.

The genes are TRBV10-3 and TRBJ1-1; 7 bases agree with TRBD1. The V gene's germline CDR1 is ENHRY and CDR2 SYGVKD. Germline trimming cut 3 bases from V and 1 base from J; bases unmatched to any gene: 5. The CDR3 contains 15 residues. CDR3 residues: CAISDIQGWNTEAFF. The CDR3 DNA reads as TGTGCCATCAGTGACATACAGGGGTGGAACACTGAAGCTTTCTTT.

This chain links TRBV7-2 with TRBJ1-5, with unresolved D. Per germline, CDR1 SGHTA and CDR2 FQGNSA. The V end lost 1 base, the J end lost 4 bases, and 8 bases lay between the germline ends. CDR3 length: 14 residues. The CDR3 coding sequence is TGTGCCAGCAGCTTAGGGGGTTGGAATCAGCCCCAGCATTTT. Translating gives CASSLGGWNQPQHF. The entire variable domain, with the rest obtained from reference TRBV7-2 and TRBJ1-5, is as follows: GAGVSQSPSNKVTEKGKDVELRCDPISGHTALYWYRQSLGQGLEFLIYFQGNSAPDKSGLPSDRFSAERTGGSVSTLTIQRTQQEDSAVYLCASSLGGWNQPQHFGDGTRLSIL.

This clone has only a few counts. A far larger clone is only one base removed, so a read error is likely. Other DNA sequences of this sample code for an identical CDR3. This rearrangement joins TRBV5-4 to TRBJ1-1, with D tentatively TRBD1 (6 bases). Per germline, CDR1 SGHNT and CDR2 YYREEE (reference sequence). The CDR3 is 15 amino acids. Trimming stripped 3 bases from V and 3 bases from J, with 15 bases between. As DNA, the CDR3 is TGTGCCAGCAGCTCACAGGGCCCCTCGGACACTGAAGCTTTCTTT. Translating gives CASSSQGPSDTEAFF.

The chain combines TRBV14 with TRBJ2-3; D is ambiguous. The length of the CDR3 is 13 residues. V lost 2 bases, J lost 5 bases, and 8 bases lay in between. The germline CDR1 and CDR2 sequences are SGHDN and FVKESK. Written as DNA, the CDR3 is TGTGCCAGCAGCCAATATAAGAGAGATACGCAGTATTTT. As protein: CASSQYKRDTQYF.

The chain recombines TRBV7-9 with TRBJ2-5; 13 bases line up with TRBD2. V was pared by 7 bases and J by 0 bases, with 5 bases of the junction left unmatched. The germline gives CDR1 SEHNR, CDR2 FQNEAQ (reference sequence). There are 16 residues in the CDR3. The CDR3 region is CASTSGLAGDQETQYF. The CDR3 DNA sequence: TGTGCCAGCACCTCCGGACTAGCGGGGGACCAAGAGACCCAGTACTTC.

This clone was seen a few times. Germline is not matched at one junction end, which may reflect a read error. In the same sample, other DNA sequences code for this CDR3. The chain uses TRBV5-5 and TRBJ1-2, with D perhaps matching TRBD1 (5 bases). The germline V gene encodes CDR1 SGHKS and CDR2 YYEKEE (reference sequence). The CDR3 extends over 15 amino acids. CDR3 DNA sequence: TGCGCCAGCAGCCAAGAGCAGGGTTCCGTCCTTGGCTACACCTTC. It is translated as CASSQEQGSVLGYTF.

CDR3 protein: CASSSEPGGARETQYF. The CDR3 coding sequence is TGCGCCAGCAGCTCCGAGCCAGGGGGAGCTCGGGAGACCCAGTACTTC. The V call is TRBV5-1, the J call TRBJ2-5; 7 nucleotides line up with TRBD1. The CDR3 length is 16 residues. Trimming removed 3 bases from V and 5 bases from J; junction bases left unmatched: 13. The V gene's germline CDR1 is SGHRS and CDR2 YFSETQ.

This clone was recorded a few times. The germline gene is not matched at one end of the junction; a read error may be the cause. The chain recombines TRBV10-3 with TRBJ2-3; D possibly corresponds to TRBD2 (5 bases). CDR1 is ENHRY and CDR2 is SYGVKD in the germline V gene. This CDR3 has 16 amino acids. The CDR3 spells CASSYSSGWGADTQYF. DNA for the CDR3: TGTGCCAGCAGTTACTCGAGTGGGTGGGGAGCAGATACGCAGTATTTT.